Presented here are 21 T cell receptor beta chains from one specimen sequenced in a study of T cells in Graves' hyperthyroidism and ophthalmopathy. The investigators amplified TCR beta CDR3 regions from RNA transcripts. In the first-round RT-PCR of the TCR CDR3, the HTBI primer set was used. TCRdb re-called the multiplex PCR reads with MiXCR, one entry per CDR3 protein. The data show approximately 370,000 distinct CDR3 sequences, approximately 17% seen once. Sequences were obtained from blood. These receptors were collected from a woman younger than 45 with Graves' hyperthyroidism that later progressed to Graves' ophthalmopathy.

The chain carries TRBV2 and TRBJ2-1; the D call may be TRBD1 or TRBD2 (5 bases each). The CDR3 has 18 amino acids. Germline V lookup: CDR1 SNHLY, CDR2 FYNNEI. The V gene lost 10 bases and the J gene lost 1 base, with 26 bases spanning the gap. The CDR3 sequence is CATGPGRGDRRSYNEQFF. DNA for the CDR3: TGTGCCACCGGTCCCGGGCGAGGGGATCGGAGGTCCTACAATGAGCAGTTCTTC.

This chain uses TRBV20-1 with TRBJ1-2; 8 bases fit TRBD1. Unmatched junction bases numbered 13, after V lost 6 bases and J lost 7 bases. The CDR3 has 14 residues. Germline values: CDR1 DFQATT, CDR2 SNEGSKA (reference sequence). Here the CDR3 reads CSAQFDRGESGYTF. For the CDR3, the DNA is TGCAGTGCCCAGTTCGACAGGGGAGAGAGTGGCTACACCTTC.

This sequence joins TRBV6-1 and TRBJ1-5, with 9 bases matching TRBD1. This CDR3 has 18 amino acids. Germline lookup yields CDR1 MNHNS and CDR2 SASEGT. V lost 5 bases and J lost 6; bases outside the gene matches: 17. The CDR3 nucleotides read TGTGCCAGCAGTCCATCGCGGGACAGGGAAGATCTTGGTCAGCCCCAGCATTTT. Translating gives CASSPSRDREDLGQPQHF.

The chain has TRBV10-3 and TRBJ2-7; a weak D match, TRBD1 (7 bases). CDR1 and CDR2 from the germline V gene are ENHRY and SYGVKD. The CDR3 is 13 amino acids. Trimming pared 9 bases from V and 3 bases from J, leaving 15 bases between. The chain's CDR3 is CAMGGQDDYEQYF. For the CDR3, the DNA is TGTGCCATGGGAGGACAGGATGACTACGAGCAGTACTTC.

This clonotype occurred a few times. The chain's CDR3 is CASSPRGGSYEKLFF. In nucleotides, the CDR3 is TGTGCCAGCAGTCCCCGCGGAGGTTCATACGAAAAACTGTTTTTT. This sequence joins TRBV28 and TRBJ1-4; D not resolved. The CDR3 is 15 residues long. Germline V lookup: CDR1 MDHEN, CDR2 SYDVKM. With 5 bases removed from V and 8 bases from J, the gap between germline ends came to 18 bases.

The rearrangement joins TRBV5-1 to TRBJ2-1, with TRBD1 identical over 8 bases. V trimming: 3 bases; J trimming: 5 bases; junction bases outside the gene matches: 7. This CDR3 has 15 amino acids. Germline loops: CDR1 SGHRS, CDR2 YFSETQ. This chain's CDR3 is CASSYFQGAHNEQFF. The CDR3 DNA reads TGCGCCAGCAGCTATTTTCAGGGGGCTCACAATGAGCAGTTCTTC.

This clonotype was counted ten times or more. The chain is built from TRBV11-2 and TRBJ2-1; D is undetermined. V lost 4 bases and J 7 bases, leaving 11 bases between the germline ends. CDR3 size: 13 residues. From germline, CDR1 is SGHAT and CDR2 FQNNGV. The CDR3 here is CASSSPSRNEQFF. The CDR3, as DNA: TGTGCCAGCAGCTCTCCGTCCCGGAATGAGCAGTTCTTC.

This clonotype was observed at least ten times. CDR3 residues: CASTASGMGAPITNEKLFF. In nucleotides, the CDR3 is TGTGCCAGCACCGCGTCGGGTATGGGGGCCCCAATAACTAATGAAAAACTGTTTTTT. The J gene is TRBJ1-4, the V gene TRBV2, with TRBD1 as a possible D gene (6 bases). The germline V gene encodes CDR1 SNHLY and CDR2 FYNNEI. This CDR3 is built from 19 residues. V lost 7 bases to trimming and J lost 1 base, with 25 bases between them. The full variable domain, rest sourced from reference TRBV2 and TRBJ1-4, is EPEVTQTPSHQVTQMGQEVILRCVPISNHLYFYWYRQILGQKVEFLVSFYNNEISEKSEIFDDQFSVERPDGSNFTLKIRSTKLEDSAMYFCASTASGMGAPITNEKLFFGSGTQLSVL.

A few counts support this clonotype. This rearrangement joins TRBV24-1 to TRBJ2-1; 11 positions match TRBD2. The germline V gene has CDR1 KGHDR and CDR2 SFDVKD. Trimming took 7 bases from V and 1 from J; bases not matched to a gene: 8. The CDR3 runs to 17 residues. The CDR3 nucleotides read TGTGCCACCAGCCCGACTAGCGGGAAGTCTTCCTACAATGAGCAGTTCTTC. It codes for CATSPTSGKSSYNEQFF.

The chain links TRBV5-1 to TRBJ2-2; a weak D match, TRBD1 (5 bases). Germline V gives CDR1 SGHRS, CDR2 YFSETQ. The germline V and J ends were trimmed by 4 bases and 9 bases, with 16 bases remaining between them. CDR3 length: 14 amino acids. The chain's CDR3 is CASSLGLDGRELFF. In nucleotides, the CDR3 is TGCGCCAGCAGCCTGGGGCTAGACGGCAGGGAGCTGTTTTTT.

The J gene is TRBJ1-4, the V gene TRBV3-1; D is undetermined. The CDR3 covers 14 residues. Germline loops: CDR1 LGHDT, CDR2 YNNKEL (reference sequence). The germline V and J ends were trimmed by 3 bases and 8 bases, with 13 bases remaining between them. The CDR3 sequence is CASSQRVDLEKLFF. The CDR3 DNA reads TGTGCCAGCAGCCAGCGGGTGGATTTGGAAAAACTGTTTTTT.

The chain has TRBV2 and TRBJ1-5, with D perhaps matching TRBD1 (5 bases). Germline assignment: CDR1 SNHLY and CDR2 FYNNEI. V was shortened by 6 bases and J by 1 base, with 16 bases between the two germline ends. The CDR3 is 16 residues long. In DNA form, the CDR3 reads TGTGCCAGCAGGCGCCGGGACCGAGGGAGCAATCAGCCCCAGCATTTT. Amino acids: CASRRRDRGSNQPQHF.

V and J are TRBV7-2 and TRBJ2-2, with 8 bases matching TRBD2. Germline V gene lookup returns CDR1 SGHTA and CDR2 FQGNSA. V gave up 5 bases and J gave up 0 bases; unmatched junction bases: 8. CDR3 length: 17 residues. CDR3 nucleotide sequence: TGTGCCAGCAGCCCGGCGGGCGGGAGGTCGAACACCGGGGAGCTGTTTTTT. Its protein is CASSPAGGRSNTGELFF.

In regard to this clonotype: The junction does not match germline at one end; this may be a read error. The chain employs TRBV9 and TRBJ2-2; D is undetermined. CDR3 size: 15 residues. CDR1 is SGDLS, CDR2 YYNGEE, per germline. CDR3 sequence: CTSSLTPQVTGELFF. CDR3 DNA sequence: TGTACCAGCAGTTTGACTCCTCAGGTCACCGGGGAGCTGTTTTTT.

This clonotype was seen repeatedly, ten times or more. The rearrangement joins TRBV2 to TRBJ1-1; D is undetermined. CDR1 and CDR2 from the germline V gene are SNHLY and FYNNEI. Between the trimmed V and J ends, which lost 3 bases and 5 bases, there was a span of 10 bases. The length of the CDR3 is 13 residues. CDR3 protein: CASSDRPRTEAFF. In DNA form, the CDR3 reads TGTGCCAGCAGTGATCGACCGAGGACTGAAGCTTTCTTT.

J is TRBJ2-3 and V is TRBV20-1; 7 nucleotides match TRBD2. Germline trimming cut 6 bases from V and 0 bases from J; bases unmatched to any gene: 6. Germline V gene sequence: CDR1 DFQATT, CDR2 SNEGSKA (reference sequence). This CDR3 comprises 14 residues. CDR3 bases: TGCAGTGCGCCGCCAGCGGGGAGCACAGATACGCAGTATTTT. It encodes CSAPPAGSTDTQYF.

This clonotype was counted only a few times. CDR3 DNA sequence: TGTGCCAGCAGCTTGGACGGTGGTGAAAAACTGTTTTTT. Amino acids: CASSLDGGEKLFF. The rearrangement uses TRBV7-9 and TRBJ1-4; D not certain. The CDR3 has 13 residues. Germline CDR1 and CDR2: SEHNR and FQNEAQ (reference sequence). Trimming stripped 3 bases from V and 7 bases from J, with 9 bases between.

This sequence joins TRBV28 and TRBJ2-5; possibly TRBD1 or TRBD2 for D (6 bases each). CDR3 length: 15 residues. Trimming cost V 2 bases and J 5 bases, with 15 bases left between them. In germline, CDR1 is MDHEN, CDR2 SYDVKM. The CDR3 reads CASSLSTGRRETQYF. CDR3 nucleotide sequence: TGTGCCAGCAGTTTAAGTACAGGGAGGAGGGAGACCCAGTACTTC.

This clonotype was detected many times. The V gene is TRBV30, the J gene TRBJ2-3; 11 bases are a match to TRBD2. CDR1 GTSNPN and CDR2 SVGIG come from the germline V gene (reference sequence). CDR3 length: 15 amino acids. J lost 4 bases, V lost 0 bases, and 3 bases had no gene match. DNA of the CDR3: TGTGCCTGGAGTGTACTAGCGGGAGCGTCAGATACGCAGTATTTT. Residues: CAWSVLAGASDTQYF.

This clonotype was counted at least ten times. V and J are TRBV25-1 and TRBJ2-5; TRBD2 matches 7 bases. Germline lookup yields CDR1 MGHDK and CDR2 SYGVNS. Unmatched junction bases numbered 11, after V lost 1 base and J lost 0 bases. The length of the CDR3 is 18 residues. The CDR3 reads CASSESGHRRGNQETQYF. The CDR3 DNA sequence: TGTGCCAGCAGTGAATCAGGGCATAGGCGGGGGAACCAAGAGACCCAGTACTTC. Supplemented by reference TRBV25-1 and TRBJ2-5, the full variable domain reads EADIYQTPRYLVIGTGKKITLECSQTMGHDKMYWYQQDPGMELHLIHYSYGVNSTEKGDLSSESTVSRIRTEHFPLTLESARPSHTSQYLCASSESGHRRGNQETQYFGPGTRLLVL.

This rearrangement joins TRBV7-9 to TRBJ1-4; D is uncertain. V was cut by 2 bases and J by 8 bases, with 12 bases left in between. Germline CDR1 and CDR2: SEHNR and FQNEAQ (reference sequence). CDR3 size: 14 residues. CDR3: CASSLPAPREKLFF. The DNA of the CDR3 is TGTGCCAGCAGCTTACCTGCGCCTAGAGAAAAACTGTTTTTT.